These 9 T cell receptor beta chains came from one sample sequenced in a study of blood T cell repertoires in COVID-19. Method: immunoSEQ multiplex PCR; TCRdb's copy keeps in-frame clones and lacks some. The sample has just under 40,000 clones, about four fifths seen once. The sequencing sample was made of peripheral blood. These receptors came from a man between 70 and 80 years old with acute or convalescent COVID-19.

The chain employs TRBV5-1 and TRBJ1-2; a possible D gene is TRBD1 (6 bases). The germline CDR1 and CDR2 sequences are SGHRS and YFSETQ. This CDR3 is built from 14 residues. V lost 4 bases, J lost 4 bases, and 14 bases lay in between. The CDR3 is CASSPTGVVYGYTF. For the CDR3, the DNA is TGCGCCAGCAGCCCGACAGGCGTAGTCTATGGCTACACCTTC.

This clone was counted between two and nine times. This sequence joins TRBV19 and TRBJ2-7; 8 bases map to TRBD2. The V gene's germline CDR1 is LNHDA and CDR2 SQIVND (reference sequence). The trim removed 1 base at V and 3 bases at J, leaving 2 bases unmatched. The CDR3 consists of 14 residues. CDR3 sequence: CASSIGAGDYEQYF. In DNA form, the CDR3 reads TGTGCCAGTAGTATAGGAGCGGGGGACTACGAGCAGTACTTC. Full variable domain (rest looked up from reference TRBV19 and TRBJ2-7): DGGITQSPKYLFRKEGQNVTLSCEQNLNHDAMYWYRQDPGQGLRLIYYSQIVNDFQKGDIAEGYSVSREKKESFPLTVTSAQKNPTAFYLCASSIGAGDYEQYFGPGTRLTVT.

The V and J genes are TRBV27 and TRBJ2-2, with 14 bases fitting TRBD2. After removal of 6 bases from V and 4 bases from J, the junction contained 4 bases not matched to a gene. This CDR3 contains 16 residues. Germline values: CDR1 MNHEY, CDR2 SMNVEV (reference sequence). The CDR3 DNA follows: TGTGCCAGCAGGGCGGGACTAGCGGGAGCCACCGGGGAGCTGTTTTTT. It translates to CASRAGLAGATGELFF.

The chain recombines TRBV28 with TRBJ2-7; possibly TRBD1 for D (6 bases). Trimming cost V 9 bases and J 0 bases, with 12 bases left between them. CDR1 is MDHEN and CDR2 is SYDVKM in the germline V gene. The CDR3 is 13 amino acids. CDR3 sequence (DNA): TGTGCCAGTGACAGGCCGAGCTCCTACGAGCAGTACTTC. It codes for CASDRPSSYEQYF.

The chain has TRBV28 and TRBJ2-7; D may be TRBD1 (5 bases). The CDR3 length is 14 residues. Germline CDR1 is MDHEN and CDR2 is SYDVKM. Trimming removed 6 bases from V and 3 bases from J, with 15 bases in between. The DNA for the CDR3 is TGTGCCAGCAGCTCCCCCCATCAGGGCTACGAGCAGTACTTC. Its translation is CASSSPHQGYEQYF.

The genes are TRBV11-3 and TRBJ2-1; TRBD2 aligns across 7 bases. The CDR3 consists of 12 residues. Germline CDR1 SGHNT, CDR2 YENEEA. Trimming at V came to 3 bases and at J to 9 bases, leaving 2 bases not matched to a gene. The CDR3 nucleotides are TGTGCCAGCAGCTTCGCTAGCGGTGAGCAGTTCTTC. Its protein is CASSFASGEQFF.

V usage is TRBV13 and J usage is TRBJ2-1; TRBD2 aligns across 16 bases. Germline CDR1 and CDR2: PRHDT and FYEKMQ (reference sequence). Losses at the gene ends were 7 bases for V and 6 bases for J; bases not matched to a gene: 6. CDR3 length: 16 amino acids. CDR3 in DNA: TGTGCCAGCACCGGGGGACTAGCGGGAGGGGGCAATGAGCAGTTCTTC. This codes for CASTGGLAGGGNEQFF.

This chain uses TRBV28 with TRBJ1-2; D is undetermined. CDR1 is MDHEN, CDR2 SYDVKM, per germline. The V end lost 6 bases, the J end lost 3 bases, and 5 bases lay between the germline ends. The CDR3 has 11 amino acids. The CDR3 loop is CASRQDYGYTF. CDR3 sequence (DNA): TGTGCCAGCAGACAAGACTATGGCTACACCTTC.

The CDR3 DNA sequence: TGTGCCAGCAGTTTCTGGGGGGGGGATCAGCCCCAGCATTTT. It specifies CASSFWGGDQPQHF. The chain employs TRBV28 and TRBJ1-5, with D possibly matching TRBD1 (5 bases). Germline CDR1 reads MDHEN; CDR2 reads SYDVKM. This CDR3 region has 14 residues. The V and J ends lost 3 bases and 5 bases respectively, with 11 bases between them.